The entry below gives a single TCR beta chain sequence along with its context. Which antigen it targets is not known. No much larger clone exists at a distance of one base, and base qualities are not known. Other DNA sequences in the same sample also yield this CDR3. This entry belongs to a study of blood T cell repertoires in COVID-19 (dated by TCRdb to the early 2020s). With respect to the entire study: Collaborator samples came from the United States, Italy and Spain and covered acute and convalescent phases of COVID-19. The material from the prospective study consisted of cDNA or gDNA derived from T cells, B-cell-depleted T cells, or PBMCs. Subjects who had been exposed to COVID-19, were actively infected with it, or had recovered from it provided the deeply sampled blood TCRbeta repertoires that made up the dataset. A freely available public database, intended as a resource for researchers studying the immune response to SARS-CoV-2, is where the repertoires were released. Samples were obtained from the ongoing ImmuneRACE study (first 160 participants) and from 1,254 subjects provided by 6 global collaborators. Nearly every sample came with metadata listing a de-identified subject ID, COVID-19 status, age in years and sex. HLA class I and class II types, where available, came from metadata supplied by the sample provider rather than from assay-based typing.

The full study reports these points: The amount of clinical and demographic metadata varied by source and participant and was provided uncurated.

TCRbeta CDR3 regions were amplified from genomic DNA by means of the immunoSEQ Assay, a bias-controlled multiplex PCR. Per the original workflow: The number of nucleated cells in each sample was estimated by amplification of reference gene primers within the assay. To quantify the absolute abundance of each unique TCRbeta CDR3 rearrangement, sequence reads were collapsed and filtered. For each sample, productive Simpson clonality was calculated as the square root of Simpson's diversity index over productive rearrangements. Imported from immuneACCESS, the table was reduced by TCRdb to in-frame sequences with V and J called. These copies leave out some clones; in studies compared against another copy, an unresolved V gene accounts for under half, and the cause of the remainder is not known. V and J calls and clone size are copied from that table; D and trimming were computed from the DNA. The sample table contains under 300,000 clones; only one count was recorded for approximately 84% of them. The ten biggest clones cover roughly 15% of the sample.

Participants in the prospective study were enrolled through a virtual design, were aged roughly 18 to 100 years, and lived in roughly 25 United States geographic areas. In the prospective study, participants were assigned to cohorts based on the clinical history participants reported in a screening survey and a study questionnaire. Recovered participants in ImmuneRACE Cohort 3 were defined as having two consecutive negative NP/OP PCR tests, clearance from a healthcare professional, or resolution of symptoms. In the prospective study, whole blood, serum and a nasopharyngeal or oropharyngeal swab were collected from each participant by mobile phlebotomists. Over a roughly 2-month period, participants in the prospective study had the option of providing additional blood draws and questionnaires. Blood samples from the prospective study were shipped frozen or at room temperature prior to DNA extraction.

CDR1 and CDR2 are read off the germline V gene as MNHEY and SVGEGT. Taken from cysteine to phenylalanine, the CDR3 has 17 residues. CDR3 DNA is the only sequence kept; it has 51 bases, read in frame from the first base. The V end gives up 0 bases and the J end 2 bases, leaving 1 base in the junction not matched to a gene. The receptor was isolated from a man aged 35-49 years who had recovered from COVID-19. Sequenced material: PBMCs or T cells enriched from blood (not recorded which). The V gene is TRBV6-2 or TRBV6-3 and the J gene is TRBJ2-1; TRBD2 agrees with 13 junctional bases. The nucleotides are TGTGCCAGCAGTTACTCGGGACTAGCGGGGACCTACAATGAGCAGTTCTTC. Protein translation: CASSYSGLAGTYNEQFF.